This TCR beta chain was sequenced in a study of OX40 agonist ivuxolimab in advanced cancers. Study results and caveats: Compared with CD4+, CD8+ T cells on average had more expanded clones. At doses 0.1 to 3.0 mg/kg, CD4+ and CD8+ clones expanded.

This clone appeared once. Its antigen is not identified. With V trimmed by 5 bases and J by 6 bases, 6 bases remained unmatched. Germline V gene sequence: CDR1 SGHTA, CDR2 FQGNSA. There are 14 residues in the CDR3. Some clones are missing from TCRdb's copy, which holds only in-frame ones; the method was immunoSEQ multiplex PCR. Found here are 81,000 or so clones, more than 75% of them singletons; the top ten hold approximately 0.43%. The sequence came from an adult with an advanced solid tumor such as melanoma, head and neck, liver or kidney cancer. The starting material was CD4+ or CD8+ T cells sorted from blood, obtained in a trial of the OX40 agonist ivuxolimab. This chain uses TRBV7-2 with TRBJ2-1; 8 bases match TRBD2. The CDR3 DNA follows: TGTGCCAGCAGCCCCGGGGGGGCGAGCAATGAGCAGTTCTTC. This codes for CASSPGGASNEQFF.